This entry describes one TCR beta chain. Time point denoted: pre-treatment baseline. Samples come from before therapy and from week 3 after the first blockade cycle. These data come from a study of blood T cell dynamics during melanoma immunotherapy. Background on the study: First-line therapy was either pembrolizumab or nivolumab with ipilimumab for metastatic melanoma.

Some clones are missing from TCRdb's copy, which holds only in-frame ones; the method was immunoSEQ multiplex PCR. The sample has about 6,700 clones, 75% to 90% seen once. Specimen: blood, collected from a patient treated with checkpoint blockade. This receptor was obtained from a human donor with melanoma. Some clones in this sample may be carry-over from other donors' samples.

The CDR3 here is CAGGNGDYGYTF. As DNA, the CDR3 is TGTGCCGGGGGAAACGGTGACTATGGCTACACCTTC. The chain has TRBV10-3 and TRBJ1-2; D is possibly TRBD1 (5 bases). V was trimmed by 11 bases and J by 3 bases, leaving 13 bases between them. Germline V CDR1 and CDR2: ENHRY, SYGVKD. CDR3 length: 12 residues.